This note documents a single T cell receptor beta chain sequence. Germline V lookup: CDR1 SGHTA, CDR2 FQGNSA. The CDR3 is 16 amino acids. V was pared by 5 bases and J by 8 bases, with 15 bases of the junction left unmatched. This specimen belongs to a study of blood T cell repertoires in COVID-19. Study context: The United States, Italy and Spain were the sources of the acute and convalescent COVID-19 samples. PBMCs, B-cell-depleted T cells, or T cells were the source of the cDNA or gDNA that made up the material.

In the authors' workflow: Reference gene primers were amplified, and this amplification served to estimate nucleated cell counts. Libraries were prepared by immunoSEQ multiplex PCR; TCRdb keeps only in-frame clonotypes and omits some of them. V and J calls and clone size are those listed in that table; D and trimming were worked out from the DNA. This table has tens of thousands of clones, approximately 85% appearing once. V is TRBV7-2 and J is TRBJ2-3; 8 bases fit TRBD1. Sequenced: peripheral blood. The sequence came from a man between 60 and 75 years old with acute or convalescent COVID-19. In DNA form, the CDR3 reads TGTGCCAGCAGCCTGACCGGGACAGGCCTTCAGGGTACGCAGTATTTT. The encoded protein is CASSLTGTGLQGTQYF.